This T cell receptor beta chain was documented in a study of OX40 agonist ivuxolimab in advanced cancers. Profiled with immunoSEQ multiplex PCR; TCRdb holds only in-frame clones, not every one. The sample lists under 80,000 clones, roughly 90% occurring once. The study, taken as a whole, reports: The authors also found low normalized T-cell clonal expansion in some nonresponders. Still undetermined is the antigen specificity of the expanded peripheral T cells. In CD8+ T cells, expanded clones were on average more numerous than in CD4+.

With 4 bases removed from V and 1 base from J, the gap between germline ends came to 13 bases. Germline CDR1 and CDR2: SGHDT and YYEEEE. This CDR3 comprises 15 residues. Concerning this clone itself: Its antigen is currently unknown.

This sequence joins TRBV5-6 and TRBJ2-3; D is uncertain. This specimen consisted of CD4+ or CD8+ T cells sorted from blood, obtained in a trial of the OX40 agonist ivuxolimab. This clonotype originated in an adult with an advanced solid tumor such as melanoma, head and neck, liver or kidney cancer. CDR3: CASSPGWARTDTQYF. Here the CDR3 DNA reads TGTGCCAGCAGCCCCGGGTGGGCCCGCACAGATACGCAGTATTTT.